A single sample gave rise to the 30 T cell receptor beta chains below, sequenced in a study of response to subunit inactivated influenza vaccine. TCRdb re-called the RT-PCR reads through MiXCR, storing one row per CDR3 protein. The table records 450,000 to 550,000 distinct CDR3 sequences, about 25% of them present only once. The starting material was CD4+ T cells sorted from PBMCs, obtained about 5 days after vaccination. The receptors come from a man aged 45-60 years who received an inactivated influenza vaccine.

This clonotype was seen a few times. J is TRBJ2-3 and V is TRBV6-1, with D possibly being TRBD1 (5 bases). V lost 8 bases to trimming and J lost 2 bases, with 11 bases between them. Germline CDR1 MNHNS, CDR2 SASEGT. The CDR3 is 13 residues long. The CDR3 DNA is TGTGCCAGCGGAGAGACAGACACAGATACGCAGTATTTT. Encoded protein: CASGETDTDTQYF.

This clonotype was observed at least ten times. This sequence joins TRBV12-3 or TRBV12-4 and TRBJ1-2, with D maybe TRBD1 (6 bases). The V end lost 7 bases, the J end lost 0 bases, and 12 bases lay between the germline ends. The CDR3 extends over 14 amino acids. CDR3 sequence: CASILTGSNYGYTF. DNA of the CDR3: TGTGCCAGCATCCTAACAGGGTCTAACTATGGCTACACCTTC.

This clonotype was seen a few times. This sequence joins TRBV4-1 and TRBJ2-1; 12 bases are shared with TRBD2. The junction had 7 bases not matched to a gene; V was cut back by 5 bases and J by 5 bases. Germline lookup yields CDR1 MGHRA and CDR2 YSYEKL. The CDR3 contains 16 residues. The CDR3: CASSTPLAGGNNEQFF. Written as DNA, the CDR3 is TGCGCCAGCAGCACTCCACTAGCGGGGGGCAACAATGAGCAGTTCTTC.

This clonotype was seen a handful of times. The chain recombines TRBV12-3 or TRBV12-4 with TRBJ2-1; D tentatively reads TRBD1 or TRBD2 (6 bases each). The CDR3 length is 15 residues. V gave up 3 bases and J gave up 7 bases, with 16 bases separating them. In DNA, the CDR3 is TGTGCCAGCAGTTTTAGTGGGGGGCCTGGGAATGAGCAGTTCTTC. It translates to CASSFSGGPGNEQFF.

The CDR3 loop reads CASSQDVAGGLEQYF. CDR3 DNA sequence: TGCGCCAGCAGCCAAGATGTGGCGGGGGGTTTGGAGCAGTACTTC. The chain is built from TRBV4-3 and TRBJ2-7, with 8 bases identical to TRBD2. Germline-derived CDR1 and CDR2 are LGHNA and YSLEER. V gave up 0 bases and J gave up 7 bases; unmatched junction bases: 8. CDR3 length: 15 amino acids.

The V and J genes are TRBV6-2 or TRBV6-3 and TRBJ2-7; D might be TRBD2 (6 bases). Trimming cost V 4 bases and J 0 bases, with 28 bases left between them. CDR1 is MNHEY, CDR2 SVGEGT, per germline. CDR3 size: 20 residues. Written as DNA, the CDR3 is TGTGCCAGCAGTTTGTTTGGGAGGTCCGGGCAGGGAAGGGGCTCCTACGAGCAGTACTTC. Its protein is CASSLFGRSGQGRGSYEQYF.

The genes are TRBV4-2 and TRBJ2-7; no firm D call. The CDR3 has 17 residues. Germline-derived CDR1 and CDR2 are LGHNA and YNFKEQ. Trimming shortened V by 3 bases and J by 2 bases, and 20 bases separated the two germline ends. CDR3: CASSHVFTGEAPYEQYF. CDR3 coding DNA: TGTGCCAGCAGCCATGTCTTTACGGGCGAAGCCCCCTACGAGCAGTACTTC.

This clonotype showed up just a few times. The CDR3 region has the DNA TGCGCCAGCAGCCAAGGGGGCGAGGGAAACACCATATATTTT. Protein: CASSQGGEGNTIYF. The chain couples TRBV4-3 to TRBJ1-3; D possibly corresponds to TRBD1 (5 bases). Germline V CDR1 and CDR2: LGHNA, YSLEER. The CDR3 is 14 amino acids. V gave up 1 base and J gave up 4 bases, with 8 bases separating them.

This clonotype was picked up a small number of times. The rearrangement joins TRBV5-8 to TRBJ2-2; D remains ambiguous. The germline CDR1 and CDR2 sequences are SGHTS and YDEGEE. V lost 3 bases and J 8 bases, leaving 5 bases between the germline ends. The CDR3 length is 11 residues. The chain's CDR3 is CASSWRGELFF. The DNA for the CDR3 is TGTGCCAGCAGCTGGCGGGGGGAGCTGTTTTTT.

The chain links TRBV29-1 to TRBJ2-6, with TRBD1 identical over 10 bases. The CDR3 extends over 17 amino acids. Germline V lookup: CDR1 SQVTM, CDR2 ANQGSEA. With V trimmed by 7 bases and J by 0 bases, 9 bases remained unmatched. The CDR3, as DNA: TGCAGCGCTGCGACCGGGACAGGGGTCTCTGGGGCCAACGTCCTGACTTTC. This translates into CSAATGTGVSGANVLTF.

This clonotype has more than one count but fewer than ten. The genes are TRBV6-2 or TRBV6-3 and TRBJ1-4; no reliable D call. Germline V gene data show CDR1 as MNHEY and CDR2 as SVGEGT. The CDR3 length is 14 residues. The V gene lost 0 bases and the J gene lost 8 bases, with 10 bases spanning the gap. The CDR3 region is CASSYSARFEKLFF. CDR3 DNA: TGTGCCAGCAGTTACTCGGCCAGGTTCGAAAAACTGTTTTTT.

V gene TRBV6-2 or TRBV6-3 combines with J gene TRBJ1-5, with D tentatively TRBD1 (5 bases). The CDR3 extends over 16 amino acids. Trimming removed 4 bases at V and 0 bases at J, with 13 bases between. Per the germline V gene, CDR1 is MNHEY and CDR2 is SVGEGT. The CDR3 loop is CASSSRDRYSNQPQHF. In nucleotides, the CDR3 is TGTGCCAGCAGTTCCCGGGACCGTTATAGCAATCAGCCCCAGCATTTT.

In DNA, the CDR3 is TGTGCCAGCAGCTTTATGACTAGCAGGGAGACCCAGTACTTC. This translates into CASSFMTSRETQYF. This sequence joins TRBV11-2 and TRBJ2-5; 7 positions match TRBD2. CDR3 size: 14 residues. Unmatched junction bases numbered 6, after V lost 3 bases and J lost 5 bases. Per germline, CDR1 SGHAT and CDR2 FQNNGV.

The CDR3 here is CASTLGPRGNTIYF. DNA of the CDR3: TGTGCCAGCACCCTGGGGCCGCGCGGAAACACCATATATTTT. This sequence joins TRBV6-1 and TRBJ1-3, with D perhaps TRBD1 (5 bases). Germline V gene data show CDR1 as MNHNS and CDR2 as SASEGT. This CDR3 has 14 residues. Trimming stripped 7 bases from V and 4 bases from J, with 14 bases between.

This clonotype was observed a handful of times. The rearrangement uses TRBV14 and TRBJ1-6; no clear D gene. The CDR3 totals 15 residues. CDR1 SGHDN and CDR2 FVKESK come from the germline V gene. V shed 2 bases and J shed 7 bases, with 12 bases lying between them. The CDR3 loop reads CASSQKGLANSPLHF. The DNA for the CDR3 is TGTGCCAGCAGCCAAAAGGGTTTAGCCAATTCACCCCTCCACTTT.

This chain links TRBV20-1 with TRBJ2-7; TRBD1 matches at 9 bases. In germline, CDR1 is DFQATT, CDR2 SNEGSKA (reference sequence). V shed 7 bases and J 4 bases; nucleotides not matched to a gene: 8. This CDR3 contains 13 residues. In nucleotides, the CDR3 is TGCAGTGGCCGGGACAGGGCATCGTACGAGCAGTACTTC. Its translation is CSGRDRASYEQYF.

The rearrangement joins TRBV7-2 to TRBJ2-1, with D possibly being TRBD1 (6 bases). There are 16 residues in the CDR3. CDR1 is SGHTA, CDR2 FQGNSA, per germline. Trimming pared 1 base from V and 9 bases from J, leaving 19 bases between. The chain's CDR3 is CASSLDGRGGLGEQFF. CDR3 bases: TGTGCCAGCAGCTTAGATGGCAGGGGCGGACTTGGTGAGCAGTTCTTC.

This clonotype has a handful of counts. The V gene is TRBV12-3 or TRBV12-4, the J gene TRBJ1-6; 8 bases align to TRBD1. The CDR3 is 15 residues long. Losses at the gene ends were 6 bases for V and 10 bases for J; bases not matched to a gene: 11. Here the CDR3 DNA reads TGTGCCAGCAGCTCCAAAAGGACAGGGCGATCACCCCTCCACTTT. Protein: CASSSKRTGRSPLHF.

The rearrangement uses TRBV5-5 and TRBJ2-2, with D perhaps TRBD1 or TRBD2 (6 bases each). Trimming took 4 bases from V and 6 from J, leaving 13 bases between them. There are 14 residues in the CDR3. Germline V gene sequence: CDR1 SGHKS, CDR2 YYEKEE (reference sequence). The CDR3: CASSPQGGPGELFF. The DNA of the CDR3 is TGTGCCAGCAGCCCCCAAGGGGGGCCCGGGGAGCTGTTTTTT.

A few counts support this clonotype. The genes are TRBV5-1 and TRBJ2-2; unclear D gene. Deletions cut 1 base from V and 0 bases from J, with 10 bases between. Germline CDR1 and CDR2: SGHRS and YFSETQ. This CDR3 is 16 amino acids long. In DNA, the CDR3 is TGCGCCAGCAGCTTGTTATCGGCTACGAACACCGGGGAGCTGTTTTTT. Amino acid sequence: CASSLLSATNTGELFF. Drawing the rest from reference TRBV5-1 and TRBJ2-2, the complete variable domain is KAGVTQTPRYLIKTRGQQVTLSCSPISGHRSVSWYQQTPGQGLQFLFEYFSETQRNKGNFPGRFSGRQFSNSRSEMNVSTLELGDSALYLCASSLLSATNTGELFFGEGSRLTVL.

V gene TRBV6-1 combines with J gene TRBJ1-1; tentative D call: TRBD1 (6 bases). This CDR3 has 15 residues. Germline V gene sequence: CDR1 MNHNS, CDR2 SASEGT. V lost 5 bases, J lost 0 bases, and 13 bases lay in between. The CDR3 protein is CASSRGTAMNTEAFF. The CDR3 bases are TGTGCCAGCAGTAGGGGGACCGCGATGAACACTGAAGCTTTCTTT.

This clonotype has only a few counts. The chain carries TRBV28 and TRBJ2-7; possibly TRBD1 for D (5 bases). CDR1 MDHEN and CDR2 SYDVKM come from the germline V gene. V lost 6 bases and J 3 bases, leaving 12 bases between the germline ends. CDR3 length equals 13 residues. The CDR3 region has the DNA TGTGCCAGCAGCTTTTCGACAGACTACGAGCAGTACTTC. This sequence encodes CASSFSTDYEQYF.

Of note for this clonotype: The junction and the germline gene differ at one end; a read error may be behind it. This chain uses TRBV20-1 with TRBJ2-1; 8 positions agree with TRBD1. This CDR3 contains 14 residues. Germline assignment: CDR1 DFQATT and CDR2 SNEGSKA (reference sequence). The CDR3 DNA sequence: TGCAGTGCTGGAGACAGGGGTCGGGCCAATGAGCAGTTCTTC. Translated: CSAGDRGRANEQFF.

Notes on this clonotype: Compared with germline, one end of the junction differs, possibly owing to a read error. The chain links TRBV7-2 to TRBJ2-5, with a weak D call TRBD2 (6 bases). This CDR3 region has 14 residues. The V gene's germline CDR1 is SGHTA and CDR2 FQGNSA. This CDR3 is CASSSTGLQGTQYF. The CDR3 nucleotides are TGTGCCAGCAGCTCCACGGGACTGCAAGGGACCCAGTACTTC.

This clonotype was observed a handful of times. The rearrangement uses TRBV6-6 and TRBJ2-7; D possibly corresponds to TRBD2 (5 bases). CDR3 length: 13 amino acids. CDR1 MNHNY and CDR2 SVGAGI come from the germline V gene (reference sequence). V was clipped by 4 bases and J by 5 bases, with 12 bases between them. The CDR3 loop is CASSWWESDEQYF. CDR3 DNA: TGTGCCAGCAGTTGGTGGGAGTCCGACGAGCAGTACTTC.

The chain uses TRBV24-1 and TRBJ2-3; TRBD1 agrees at 9 bases. The CDR3 length is 17 residues. With V trimmed by 7 bases and J by 2 bases, 12 bases remained unmatched. Germline V lookup: CDR1 KGHDR, CDR2 SFDVKD. The CDR3 DNA follows: TGTGCCACCAGCCAAACCCGGGACAGGGTATACACAGATACGCAGTATTTT. Protein product: CATSQTRDRVYTDTQYF.

The chain recombines TRBV6-1 with TRBJ2-7, with D unclear. Germline V gene lookup returns CDR1 MNHNS and CDR2 SASEGT. With 2 bases removed from V and 2 bases from J, the gap between germline ends came to 7 bases. The CDR3 totals 13 residues. The DNA of the CDR3 is TGTGCCAGCAGTGAACAGACAACCTACGAGCAGTACTTC. Translation: CASSEQTTYEQYF.

The chain has TRBV20-1 and TRBJ2-1; 7 nucleotides line up with TRBD1. Per the germline V gene, CDR1 is DFQATT and CDR2 is SNEGSKA (reference sequence). V was pared by 1 base and J by 5 bases, with 2 bases of the junction left unmatched. This CDR3 is 13 amino acids long. CDR3 amino acids: CSARGDSHNEQFF. The CDR3 DNA follows: TGCAGTGCTAGAGGGGACAGTCACAATGAGCAGTTCTTC.

The chain links TRBV7-9 to TRBJ1-2, with D uncertain. This CDR3 has 15 residues. With 4 bases removed from V and 4 bases from J, the gap between germline ends came to 16 bases. Germline V CDR1 and CDR2: SEHNR, FQNEAQ (reference sequence). CDR3: CASSSSDKRGYGYTF. CDR3 bases: TGTGCCAGCAGCTCGTCAGACAAACGGGGCTATGGCTACACCTTC.

This chain links TRBV23-1 with TRBJ2-1, with 14 bases matching TRBD2. TRBV23-1 is treated as an ORF (open reading frame) with a function not yet certain. J gave up 0 bases and V 2 bases, and 9 bases lay outside the gene matches. CDR3 length: 20 residues. In DNA form, the CDR3 reads TGCGCCAGCAGTCAAGCCCCGGGACTAGCGGGGGATGCCTCCTACAATGAGCAGTTCTTC. It codes for CASSQAPGLAGDASYNEQFF.